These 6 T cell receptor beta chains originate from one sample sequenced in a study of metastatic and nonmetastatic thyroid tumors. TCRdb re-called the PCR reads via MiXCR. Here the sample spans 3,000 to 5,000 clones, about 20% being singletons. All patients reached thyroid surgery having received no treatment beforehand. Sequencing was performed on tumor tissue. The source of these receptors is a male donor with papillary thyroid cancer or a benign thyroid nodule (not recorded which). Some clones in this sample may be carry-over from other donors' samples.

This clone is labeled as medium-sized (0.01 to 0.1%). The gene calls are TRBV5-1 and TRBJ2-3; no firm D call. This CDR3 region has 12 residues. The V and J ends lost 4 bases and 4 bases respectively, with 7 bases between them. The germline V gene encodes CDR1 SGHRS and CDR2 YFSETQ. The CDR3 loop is CASSQIPDTQYF. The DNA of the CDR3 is TGCGCCAGCAGCCAGATCCCAGATACGCAGTATTTT.

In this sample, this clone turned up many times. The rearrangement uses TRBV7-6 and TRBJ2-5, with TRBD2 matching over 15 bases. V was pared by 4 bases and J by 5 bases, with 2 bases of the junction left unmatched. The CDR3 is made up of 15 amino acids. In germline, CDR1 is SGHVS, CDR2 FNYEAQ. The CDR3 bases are TGTGCCAGCAGCTGGACTAGCGGGAGGGTGGAGACCCAGTACTTC. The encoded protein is CASSWTSGRVETQYF.

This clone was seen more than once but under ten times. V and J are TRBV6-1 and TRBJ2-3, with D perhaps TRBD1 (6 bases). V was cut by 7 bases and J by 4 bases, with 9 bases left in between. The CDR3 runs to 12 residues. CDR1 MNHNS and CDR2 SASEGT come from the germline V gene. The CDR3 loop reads CASISGADTQYF. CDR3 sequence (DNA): TGTGCCAGCATCTCAGGGGCAGATACGCAGTATTTT.

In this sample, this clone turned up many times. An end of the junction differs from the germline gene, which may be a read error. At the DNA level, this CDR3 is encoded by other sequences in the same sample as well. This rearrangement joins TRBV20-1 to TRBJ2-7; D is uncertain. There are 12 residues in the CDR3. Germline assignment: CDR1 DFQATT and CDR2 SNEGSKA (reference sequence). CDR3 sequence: CSASDQYSSVGF. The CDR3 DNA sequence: TGCAGTGCTAGCGACCAATACAGCTCCGTGGGCTTC.

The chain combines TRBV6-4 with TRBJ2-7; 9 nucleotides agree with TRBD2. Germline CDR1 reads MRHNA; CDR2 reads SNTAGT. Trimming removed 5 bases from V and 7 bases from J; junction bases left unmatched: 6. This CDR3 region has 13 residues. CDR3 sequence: CASSYGLAGEQYF. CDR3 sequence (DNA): TGTGCCAGCAGTTACGGGCTAGCGGGAGAGCAGTACTTC.

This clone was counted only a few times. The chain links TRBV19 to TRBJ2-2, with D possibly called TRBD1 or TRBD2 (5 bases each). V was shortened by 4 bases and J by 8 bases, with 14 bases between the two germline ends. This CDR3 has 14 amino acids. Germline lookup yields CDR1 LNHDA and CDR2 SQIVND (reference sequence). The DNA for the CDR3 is TGTGCCAGTAGTAGAGGGACCGTGAGAGGGGAGCTGTTTTTT. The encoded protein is CASSRGTVRGELFF.